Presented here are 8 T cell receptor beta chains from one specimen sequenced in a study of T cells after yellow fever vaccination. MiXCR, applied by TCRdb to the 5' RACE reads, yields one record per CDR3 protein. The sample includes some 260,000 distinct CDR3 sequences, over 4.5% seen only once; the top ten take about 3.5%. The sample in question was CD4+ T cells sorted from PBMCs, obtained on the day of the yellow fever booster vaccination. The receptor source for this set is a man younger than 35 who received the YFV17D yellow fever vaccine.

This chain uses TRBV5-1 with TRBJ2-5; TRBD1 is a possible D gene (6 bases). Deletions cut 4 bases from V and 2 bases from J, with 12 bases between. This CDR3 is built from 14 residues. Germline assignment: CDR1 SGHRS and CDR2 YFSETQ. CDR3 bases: TGCGCCAGCAGCATCGGGACACCGCAAGAGACCCAGTACTTC. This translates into CASSIGTPQETQYF.

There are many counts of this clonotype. The CDR3 here is CASSLGPFSGNTIYF. CDR3 in DNA: TGTGCCAGCAGCTTAGGTCCGTTCTCTGGAAACACCATATATTTT. The rearrangement links TRBV7-8 to TRBJ1-3; D gene uncertain. The CDR3 is made up of 15 amino acids. V lost 1 base, J lost 0 bases, and 7 bases lay in between. The germline V gene has CDR1 SGHVS and CDR2 FQNEAQ.

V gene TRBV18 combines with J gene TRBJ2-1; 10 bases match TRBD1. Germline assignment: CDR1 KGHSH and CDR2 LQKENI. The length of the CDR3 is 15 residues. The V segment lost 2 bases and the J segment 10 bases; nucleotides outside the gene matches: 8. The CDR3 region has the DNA TGTGCCAGCTCACCAGAGACAGGGGGCGATTGGGAGCAGTTCTTC. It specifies CASSPETGGDWEQFF.

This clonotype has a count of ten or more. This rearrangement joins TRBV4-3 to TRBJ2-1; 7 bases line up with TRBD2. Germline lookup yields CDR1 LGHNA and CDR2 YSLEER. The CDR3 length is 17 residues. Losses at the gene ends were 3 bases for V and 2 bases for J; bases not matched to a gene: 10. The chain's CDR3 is CASSQATLAGPYNEQFF. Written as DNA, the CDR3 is TGCGCCAGCAGCCAGGCCACCTTAGCGGGCCCCTACAATGAGCAGTTCTTC.

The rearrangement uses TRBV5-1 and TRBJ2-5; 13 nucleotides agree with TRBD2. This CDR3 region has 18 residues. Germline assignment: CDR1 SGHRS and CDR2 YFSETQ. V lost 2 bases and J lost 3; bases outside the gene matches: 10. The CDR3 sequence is CASSLAPMGTSGEETQYF. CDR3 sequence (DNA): TGCGCCAGCAGCTTAGCCCCAATGGGGACTAGCGGGGAAGAGACCCAGTACTTC.

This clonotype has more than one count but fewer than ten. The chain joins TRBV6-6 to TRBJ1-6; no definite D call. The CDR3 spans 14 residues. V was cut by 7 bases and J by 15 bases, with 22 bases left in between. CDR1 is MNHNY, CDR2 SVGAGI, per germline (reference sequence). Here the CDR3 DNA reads TGTGCCAGCATCAGACAAGGAGGCATTCAGGACCTCCACTTT. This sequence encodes CASIRQGGIQDLHF.

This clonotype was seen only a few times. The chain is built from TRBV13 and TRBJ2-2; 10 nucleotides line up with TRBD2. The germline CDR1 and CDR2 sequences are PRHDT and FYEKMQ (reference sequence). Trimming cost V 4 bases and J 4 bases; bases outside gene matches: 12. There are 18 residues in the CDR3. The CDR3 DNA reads TGTGCCAGCAGCTCCAAAAACCCGGGACTAGCGAGCACCGGGGAGCTGTTTTTT. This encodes CASSSKNPGLASTGELFF.

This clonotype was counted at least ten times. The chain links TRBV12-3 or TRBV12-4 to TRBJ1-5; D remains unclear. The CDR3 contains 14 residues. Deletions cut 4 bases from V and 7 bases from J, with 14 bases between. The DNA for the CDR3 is TGTGCCAGCAGTTCGGCGTCAGGAGCCCAGCCCCAGCATTTT. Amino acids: CASSSASGAQPQHF.